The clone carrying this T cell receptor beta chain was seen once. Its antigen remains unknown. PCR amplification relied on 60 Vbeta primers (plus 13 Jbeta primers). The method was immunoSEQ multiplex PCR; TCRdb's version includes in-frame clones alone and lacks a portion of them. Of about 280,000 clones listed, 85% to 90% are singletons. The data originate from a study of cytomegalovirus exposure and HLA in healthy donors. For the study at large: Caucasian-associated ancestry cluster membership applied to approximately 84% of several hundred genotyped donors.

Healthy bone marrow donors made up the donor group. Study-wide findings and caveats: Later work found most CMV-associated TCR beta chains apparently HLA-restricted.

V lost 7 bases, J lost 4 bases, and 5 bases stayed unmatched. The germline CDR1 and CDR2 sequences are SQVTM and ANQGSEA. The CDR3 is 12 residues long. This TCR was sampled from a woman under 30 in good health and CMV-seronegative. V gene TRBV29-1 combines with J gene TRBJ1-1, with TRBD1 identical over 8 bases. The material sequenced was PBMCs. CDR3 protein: CSALTGGTEAFF. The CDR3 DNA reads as TGCAGCGCCCTTACAGGGGGCACTGAAGCTTTCTTT.